The T cell receptor (beta chain) described here comes from a study of radiotherapy plus CTLA-4 blockade in lung cancer. General study results and limits: Blood saw expansion of tumor-derived TCR clones after radiotherapy plus ipilimumab.

The length of the CDR3 is 14 residues. Germline CDR1 reads ENHRY; CDR2 reads SYGVKD. The V and J ends lost 2 bases and 6 bases respectively, with 8 bases between them. The protocol was immunoSEQ multiplex PCR, while the TCRdb copy is restricted to in-frame clones and leaves out a portion. Here the sample spans 70,000 to 95,000 clones, around 81% being singletons. This clone showed up just once. Its matching antigen is unknown. The sample here was peripheral blood, taken from a patient treated with radiotherapy plus ipilimumab. This clonotype was obtained from a human donor with non-small cell lung cancer that progressed on radiotherapy plus ipilimumab. The V gene is TRBV10-3, the J gene TRBJ2-6; either TRBD1 or TRBD2 may supply D (5 bases each). Here the CDR3 reads CAISEGTTANVLTF. Here the CDR3 DNA reads TGTGCCATCAGTGAGGGGACCACGGCCAACGTCCTGACTTTC.